Each of the 30 T cell receptor beta chains below was sequenced from the same sample in a study of a mutant IDH1 vaccine in newly diagnosed glioma. Measured with immunoSEQ multiplex PCR; TCRdb has only the in-frame clones, and not every one. The sample has tens of thousands of clones; approximately 80% are singletons. Antigen specificity for these receptors is unknown. Specified time point: week 23, last vaccination. Each dose delivered 300 ug of mutant IDH1 20-mer peptide subcutaneously with imiquimod. Source: PBMCs, taken from a glioma patient whose treatment included an IDH1 peptide vaccine. These receptors were obtained from a man aged 35 to 55 with glioma.

This clone has only a few counts. The rearrangement joins TRBV5-4 to TRBJ1-4, with 12 bases matching TRBD1. This CDR3 has 18 amino acids. Germline CDR1 is SGHNT and CDR2 is YYREEE (reference sequence). After removal of 4 bases from V and 2 bases from J, the junction contained 9 bases not matched to a gene. CDR3 DNA sequence: TGTGCCAGCAGCCACCACCGGGACAGGGGGCGGACTAATGAAAAACTGTTTTTT. It encodes CASSHHRDRGRTNEKLFF.

This clone has a handful of counts. The rearrangement joins TRBV5-1 to TRBJ1-1; no clear D gene. The CDR3 covers 12 residues. V was cut by 5 bases and J by 2 bases, with 7 bases left in between. Germline V CDR1 and CDR2: SGHRS, YFSETQ. This CDR3 reads CASRGGNTEAFF. Written as DNA, the CDR3 is TGCGCCAGCAGGGGAGGTAACACTGAAGCTTTCTTT.

This CDR3 is CASSLAGGLAYNEQFF. CDR3 DNA sequence: TGTGCCAGCAGCTTGGCGGGCGGGCTAGCGTACAATGAGCAGTTCTTC. This chain uses TRBV5-4 with TRBJ2-1, with D maybe TRBD2 (6 bases). CDR1 and CDR2 from the germline V gene are SGHNT and YYREEE (reference sequence). V dropped 0 bases and J dropped 4 bases, with 14 bases sitting between them. The CDR3 loop spans 16 amino acids.

By share, this clone ranks as medium-sized. The V gene is TRBV6-1, the J gene TRBJ2-7; a possible D gene is TRBD2 (5 bases). Germline V lookup: CDR1 MNHNS, CDR2 SASEGT. The CDR3 has 13 residues. V was trimmed by 5 bases and J by 7 bases, leaving 15 bases between them. The CDR3 DNA is TGTGCCAGCAGTACCGGGATGCCGGGGGAGCAGTACTTC. Its protein product is CASSTGMPGEQYF.

This chain uses TRBV28 with TRBJ1-2; 12 bases fit TRBD1. The trim removed 3 bases at V and 3 bases at J, leaving 5 bases unmatched. The V gene's germline CDR1 is MDHEN and CDR2 SYDVKM. This CDR3 spans 16 amino acids. DNA of the CDR3: TGTGCCAGCAGTTTCTTGGGACAGGGGGCAGACTATGGCTACACCTTC. This codes for CASSFLGQGADYGYTF.

CDR3 coding DNA: TGTGCCAGCAGCCAAATCCGGCTCCACGCAGGGGAGCAGTACTTC. This sequence encodes CASSQIRLHAGEQYF. This chain links TRBV6-1 with TRBJ2-7; TRBD1 might be the D (5 bases). The V end was cut by 6 bases, the J end by 7 bases, with 22 bases between. This CDR3 region has 15 residues. Germline V gene lookup returns CDR1 MNHNS and CDR2 SASEGT.

V is TRBV29-1 and J is TRBJ2-3, with TRBD1 matching over 10 bases. The trim removed 5 bases at V and 5 bases at J, leaving 7 bases unmatched. Germline CDR1 reads SQVTM; CDR2 reads ANQGSEA. CDR3 size: 14 residues. CDR3 sequence reads: CSVFRQGAGDTQYF. The CDR3, as DNA: TGCAGCGTTTTCCGACAGGGGGCGGGAGATACGCAGTATTTT.

The chain carries TRBV7-6 and TRBJ2-2; 11 bases are a match to TRBD2. The CDR3 has 17 residues. V lost 3 bases, J lost 0 bases, and 3 bases stayed unmatched. CDR1 is SGHVS and CDR2 is FNYEAQ in the germline V gene. CDR3 sequence reads: CASSLTSGATNTGELFF. The CDR3 region has the DNA TGTGCCAGCAGCTTGACTAGCGGGGCAACGAACACCGGGGAGCTGTTTTTT.

The genes are TRBV9 and TRBJ2-1; the D is unclear. The CDR3 loop spans 15 amino acids. V dropped 0 bases and J dropped 5 bases, with 12 bases sitting between them. The V gene's germline CDR1 is SGDLS and CDR2 YYNGEE. Here the CDR3 reads CASSVAHGYDNEQFF. DNA of the CDR3: TGTGCCAGCAGCGTAGCCCATGGATACGACAATGAGCAGTTCTTC.

The rearrangement uses TRBV25-1 and TRBJ2-5, with D perhaps TRBD2 (6 bases). The CDR3 runs to 14 residues. Trimming pared 8 bases from V and 1 base from J, leaving 14 bases between. Germline V gene data show CDR1 as MGHDK and CDR2 as SYGVNS. CDR3 amino acids: CASGVSGVQETQYF. The CDR3 DNA reads as TGTGCCAGCGGGGTCTCGGGAGTCCAAGAGACCCAGTACTTC.

This chain uses TRBV19 with TRBJ2-5; tentatively, D is TRBD1 (5 bases). CDR1 LNHDA and CDR2 SQIVND come from the germline V gene (reference sequence). Trimming shortened V by 4 bases and J by 1 base, and 10 bases separated the two germline ends. There are 14 residues in the CDR3. The CDR3 bases are TGTGCCAGTAGTAACGACAGAAGCCAAGAGACCCAGTACTTC. The encoded protein is CASSNDRSQETQYF. Together with reference TRBV19 and TRBJ2-5, the CDR3 gives the full variable domain: DGGITQSPKYLFRKEGQNVTLSCEQNLNHDAMYWYRQDPGQGLRLIYYSQIVNDFQKGDIAEGYSVSREKKESFPLTVTSAQKNPTAFYLCASSNDRSQETQYFGPGTRLLVL.

This chain connects TRBV6-5 to TRBJ1-5; D might be TRBD1 (6 bases). The CDR3 totals 14 residues. V was pared by 2 bases and J by 4 bases, with 9 bases between. Germline V gene lookup returns CDR1 MNHEY and CDR2 SVGAGI. DNA of the CDR3: TGTGCCAGCAGTTACGAGGGGGAGAATCAGCCCCAGCATTTT. Translating it yields CASSYEGENQPQHF.

CDR3 region: CASSLDRASGANVLTF. CDR3 nucleotides: TGTGCCAGCAGCTTAGACAGGGCGTCTGGGGCCAACGTCCTGACTTTC. The chain has TRBV7-3 and TRBJ2-6; 7 nucleotides line up with TRBD1. CDR3 size: 16 residues. V trimming: 2 bases; J trimming: 1 base; junction bases outside the gene matches: 2. CDR1 is SGHTA, CDR2 FQGTGA, per germline. Supplemented by reference TRBV7-3 and TRBJ2-6, the full variable domain reads GAGVSQTPSNKVTEKGKYVELRCDPISGHTALYWYRQSLGQGPEFLIYFQGTGAADDSGLPNDRFFAVRPEGSVSTLKIQRTERGDSAVYLCASSLDRASGANVLTFGAGSRLTVL.

This clone has more than one count but fewer than ten. The V gene is TRBV7-8, the J gene TRBJ1-1, with a weak D call TRBD1 (6 bases). This CDR3 is 15 amino acids long. Between the trimmed V and J ends, which lost 1 base and 1 base, there was a span of 10 bases. The germline gives CDR1 SGHVS, CDR2 FQNEAQ. CDR3 in DNA: TGTGCCAGCAGCTTAGTGCAGGGGAGGAACACTGAAGCTTTCTTT. This gives the protein CASSLVQGRNTEAFF. The entire variable domain, with the rest obtained from reference TRBV7-8 and TRBJ1-1, is as follows: GAGVSQSPRYKVAKRGQDVALRCDPISGHVSLFWYQQALGQGPEFLTYFQNEAQLDKSGLPSDRFFAERPEGSVSTLKIQRTQQEDSAVYLCASSLVQGRNTEAFFGQGTRLTVV.

V usage is TRBV10-3 and J usage is TRBJ2-3; 8 bases are shared with TRBD2. From germline, CDR1 is ENHRY and CDR2 SYGVKD. The CDR3 sequence is 14 residues long. J was trimmed by 4 bases and V by 3 bases; bases with no gene match: 3. CDR3 region: CAISDLGGADTQYF. The CDR3 DNA is TGTGCCATCAGTGACCTCGGGGGGGCAGATACGCAGTATTTT.

V is TRBV9 and J is TRBJ2-3, with 12 bases fitting TRBD2. This CDR3 region has 17 residues. After removal of 4 bases from V and 6 bases from J, the junction contained 12 bases not matched to a gene. Germline CDR1 is SGDLS and CDR2 is YYNGEE. DNA of the CDR3: TGTGCCAGCAGCCCCCTCCTGCTAGCGGGGGGGCAGGATACGCAGTATTTT. Residues: CASSPLLLAGGQDTQYF.

The chain employs TRBV15 and TRBJ1-3, with TRBD1 identical over 9 bases. V lost 6 bases and J lost 4; bases outside the gene matches: 4. CDR1 is LNHNV and CDR2 is YYDKDF in the germline V gene (reference sequence). The CDR3 sequence is 14 residues long. CDR3 nucleotides: TGTGCCACCAGAGGGACAGGGTCGGGAAACACCATATATTTT. Encoded protein: CATRGTGSGNTIYF.

The chain is built from TRBV6-5 and TRBJ1-5; D possibly corresponds to TRBD1 (5 bases). Trimming removed 4 bases at V and 6 bases at J, with 13 bases between. In germline, CDR1 is MNHEY, CDR2 SVGAGI. This CDR3 spans 14 amino acids. CDR3 residues: CASSLPGVSQPQHF. The CDR3 DNA reads as TGTGCCAGCAGTTTGCCGGGGGTCAGTCAGCCCCAGCATTTT.

The chain combines TRBV5-8 with TRBJ2-7; D gene unclear. CDR1 is SGHTS, CDR2 YDEGEE, per germline. V was clipped by 0 bases and J by 7 bases, with 5 bases between them. The CDR3 consists of 11 residues. The DNA of the CDR3 is TGTGCCAGCAGCTTGGAAGTAGAGCAGTACTTC. Encoded protein: CASSLEVEQYF. Full variable domain (missing parts from reference TRBV5-8 and TRBJ2-7): EAGVTQSPTHLIKTRGQQATLRCSPISGHTSVYWYQQALGLGLQFLLWYDEGEERNRGNFPPRFSGRQFPNYSSELNVNALELEDSALYLCASSLEVEQYFGPGTRLTVT.

This clone was counted a few times. This rearrangement joins TRBV18 to TRBJ2-1; 12 nucleotides agree with TRBD2. V gave up 2 bases and J gave up 9 bases; unmatched junction bases: 11. Germline V gives CDR1 KGHSH, CDR2 LQKENI. This CDR3 comprises 17 residues. The CDR3 protein is CASSPWQLAGGPGEQFF. The CDR3, as DNA: TGTGCCAGCTCACCATGGCAGCTAGCGGGGGGGCCAGGTGAGCAGTTCTTC.

The chain joins TRBV30 to TRBJ2-2; 10 bases match TRBD1. The CDR3 spans 16 residues. The V and J ends lost 2 bases and 6 bases, in that order; junction bases with no gene match: 9. CDR1 is GTSNPN and CDR2 is SVGIG in the germline V gene (reference sequence). For the CDR3, the DNA is TGTGCCTGGAGTTCTCACGGGACAGGGGCCCCCGGGGAGCTGTTTTTT. It codes for CAWSSHGTGAPGELFF.

This clone was counted only a few times. V gene TRBV5-6 combines with J gene TRBJ1-2; D might be TRBD1 (6 bases). This CDR3 is built from 14 residues. The germline V gene has CDR1 SGHDT and CDR2 YYEEEE. Trimming took off 4 bases at V and 4 bases at J, with 14 bases between the two ends. The CDR3 protein is CASSQRQELYGYTF. The CDR3 region has the DNA TGTGCCAGCAGCCAAAGACAGGAACTCTATGGCTACACCTTC.

This chain links TRBV13 with TRBJ2-1, with D maybe TRBD2 (6 bases). Trimming removed 5 bases at V and 6 bases at J, with 23 bases between. CDR1 and CDR2 (germline): PRHDT, FYEKMQ (reference sequence). The CDR3 sequence is 17 residues long. The CDR3 sequence is CASSRGVPGLLLNEQFF. In nucleotides, the CDR3 is TGTGCCAGCAGCCGTGGGGTCCCGGGACTCCTTCTCAATGAGCAGTTCTTC.

The chain employs TRBV5-1 and TRBJ2-5; the match to TRBD1 covers 8 bases. The V and J ends lost 3 bases and 1 base, in that order; junction bases with no gene match: 5. CDR1 and CDR2 (germline): SGHRS, YFSETQ. This CDR3 contains 15 residues. The CDR3 DNA follows: TGCGCCAGCAGCTATCGGACAGGGCCCCAAGAGACCCAGTACTTC. The encoded protein is CASSYRTGPQETQYF.

The sample holds one count of this clone. The rearrangement joins TRBV6-6 to TRBJ2-2; D unclear. The germline V gene has CDR1 MNHNY and CDR2 SVGAGI (reference sequence). This CDR3 comprises 15 residues. Deletions cut 3 bases from V and 0 bases from J, with 8 bases between. CDR3 protein: CASSYRHPNTGELFF. In DNA, the CDR3 is TGTGCCAGCAGTTATCGACACCCGAACACCGGGGAGCTGTTTTTT.

The V call is TRBV28, the J call TRBJ2-7; no reliable D call. The length of the CDR3 is 11 residues. Looked up from germline, CDR1 is MDHEN and CDR2 is SYDVKM. The germline V and J ends were trimmed by 6 bases and 5 bases, with 8 bases remaining between them. The CDR3 here is CASSARHEQYF. DNA for the CDR3: TGTGCCAGCAGCGCGCGGCACGAGCAGTACTTC.

This chain uses TRBV7-2 with TRBJ2-7; D remains ambiguous. The germline V and J ends were trimmed by 4 bases and 4 bases, with 17 bases remaining between them. The CDR3 has 15 amino acids. The germline CDR1 and CDR2 sequences are SGHTA and FQGNSA. CDR3 loop: CASSSLGMGYYEQYF. The CDR3, as DNA: TGTGCCAGCAGCTCCCTAGGTATGGGGTATTACGAGCAGTACTTC.

The CDR3 sequence is CASSQVETGAYEQYF. In nucleotides, the CDR3 is TGCGCCAGCAGCCAAGTGGAGACAGGTGCATACGAGCAGTACTTC. This chain connects TRBV4-3 to TRBJ2-7; tentatively, D is TRBD1 (6 bases). The CDR3 consists of 15 residues. Per germline, CDR1 LGHNA and CDR2 YSLEER. The V end lost 1 base, the J end lost 4 bases, and 14 bases lay between the germline ends.

The V gene is TRBV9, the J gene TRBJ2-1; 7 bases are a match to TRBD2. This CDR3 is 15 amino acids long. Germline CDR1 SGDLS, CDR2 YYNGEE. V shed 0 bases and J 8 bases; nucleotides not matched to a gene: 8. CDR3 nucleotide sequence: TGTGCCAGCAGCGTAGCGATGACTAGCAGCGATGAGCAGTTCTTC. This gives the protein CASSVAMTSSDEQFF.

This clone was recorded only once. Other DNA sequences in this sample translate to the same CDR3. CDR3 DNA: TGTGCCAGCATCCCCCCGGGACTAGCGGGCTTCACAGATACGCAGTATTTT. It is translated as CASIPPGLAGFTDTQYF. V and J are TRBV28 and TRBJ2-3; 12 nucleotides match TRBD2. CDR1 is MDHEN, CDR2 SYDVKM, per germline. Trimming cost V 7 bases and J 2 bases; bases outside gene matches: 10. CDR3 size: 17 residues.